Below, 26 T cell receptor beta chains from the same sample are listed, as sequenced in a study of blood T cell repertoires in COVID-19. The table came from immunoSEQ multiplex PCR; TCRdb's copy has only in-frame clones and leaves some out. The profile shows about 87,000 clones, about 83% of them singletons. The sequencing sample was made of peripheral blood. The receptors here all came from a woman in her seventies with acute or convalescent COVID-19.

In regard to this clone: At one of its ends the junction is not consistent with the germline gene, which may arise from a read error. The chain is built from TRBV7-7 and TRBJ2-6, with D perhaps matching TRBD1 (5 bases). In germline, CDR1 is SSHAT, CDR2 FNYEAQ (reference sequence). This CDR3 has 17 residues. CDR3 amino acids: CASSLDPRVTGANVLTF. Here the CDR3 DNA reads TGTGCTAGCAGCTTAGACCCCAGGGTTACTGGGGCCAACGTCCTGACTTTC.

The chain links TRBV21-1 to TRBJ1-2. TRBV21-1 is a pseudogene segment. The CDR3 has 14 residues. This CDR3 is CASSKVSLSGGYTF. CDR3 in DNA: TGTGCCAGCAGCAAAGTATCCCTTTCGGGGGGCTACACCTTC.

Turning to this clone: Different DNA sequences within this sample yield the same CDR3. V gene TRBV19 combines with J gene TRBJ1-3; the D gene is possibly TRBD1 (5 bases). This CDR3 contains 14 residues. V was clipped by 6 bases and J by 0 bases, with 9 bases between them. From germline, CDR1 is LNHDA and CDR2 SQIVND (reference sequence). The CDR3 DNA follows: TGTGCCAGTAGAAGGGGCCCCTCTGGAAACACCATATATTTT. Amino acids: CASRRGPSGNTIYF. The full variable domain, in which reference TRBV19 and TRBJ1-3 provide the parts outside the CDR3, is DGGITQSPKYLFRKEGQNVTLSCEQNLNHDAMYWYRQDPGQGLRLIYYSQIVNDFQKGDIAEGYSVSREKKESFPLTVTSAQKNPTAFYLCASRRGPSGNTIYFGEGSWLTVV.

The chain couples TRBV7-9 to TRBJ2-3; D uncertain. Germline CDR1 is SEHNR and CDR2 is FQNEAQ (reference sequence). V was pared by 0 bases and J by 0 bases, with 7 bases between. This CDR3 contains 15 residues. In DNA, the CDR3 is TGTGCCAGCAGCTTAGCTGCGGCTAGCACAGATACGCAGTATTTT. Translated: CASSLAAASTDTQYF. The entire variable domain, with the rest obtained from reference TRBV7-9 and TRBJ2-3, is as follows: DTGVSQNPRHKITKRGQNVTFRCDPISEHNRLYWYRQTLGQGPEFLTYFQNEAQLEKSRLLSDRFSAERPKGSFSTLEIQRTEQGDSAMYLCASSLAAASTDTQYFGPGTRLTVL.

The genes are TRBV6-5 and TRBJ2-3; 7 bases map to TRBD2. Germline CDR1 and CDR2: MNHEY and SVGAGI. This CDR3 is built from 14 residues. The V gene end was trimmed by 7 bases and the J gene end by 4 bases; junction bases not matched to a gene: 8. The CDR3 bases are TGTGCCAGCAACCCAGCGGCGGGGGCAGATACGCAGTATTTT. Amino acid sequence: CASNPAAGADTQYF.

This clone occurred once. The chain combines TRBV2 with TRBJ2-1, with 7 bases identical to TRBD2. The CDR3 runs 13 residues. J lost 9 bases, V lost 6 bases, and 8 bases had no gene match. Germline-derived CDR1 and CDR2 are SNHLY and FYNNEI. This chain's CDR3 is CASRRDSGGEQFF. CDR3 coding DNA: TGTGCCAGCAGGCGGGACTCGGGGGGTGAGCAGTTCTTC.

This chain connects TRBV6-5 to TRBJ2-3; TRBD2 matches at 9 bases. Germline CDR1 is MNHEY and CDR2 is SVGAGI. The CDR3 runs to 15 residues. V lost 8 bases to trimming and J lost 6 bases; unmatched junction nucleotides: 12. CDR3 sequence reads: CASPGLGSGGDTQYF. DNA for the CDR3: TGTGCCAGCCCCGGTTTAGGTAGCGGGGGTGATACGCAGTATTTT.

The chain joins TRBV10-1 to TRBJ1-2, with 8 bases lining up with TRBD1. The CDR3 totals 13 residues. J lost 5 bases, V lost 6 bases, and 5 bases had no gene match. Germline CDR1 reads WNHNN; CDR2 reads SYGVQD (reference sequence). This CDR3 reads CASSDGQGYGYTF. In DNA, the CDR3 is TGCGCCAGCAGCGATGGACAGGGTTATGGCTACACCTTC.

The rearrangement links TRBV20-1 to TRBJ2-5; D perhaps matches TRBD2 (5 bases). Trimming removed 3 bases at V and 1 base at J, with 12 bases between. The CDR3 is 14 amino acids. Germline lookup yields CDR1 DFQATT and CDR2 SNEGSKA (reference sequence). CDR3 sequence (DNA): TGCAGTGCTAGTAGGGCGGGCTCCCAAGAGACCCAGTACTTC. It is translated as CSASRAGSQETQYF.

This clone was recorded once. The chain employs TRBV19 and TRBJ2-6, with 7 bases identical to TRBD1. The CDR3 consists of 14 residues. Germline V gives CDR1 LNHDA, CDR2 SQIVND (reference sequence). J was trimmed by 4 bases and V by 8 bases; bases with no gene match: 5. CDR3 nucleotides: TGTGCCAGTGGACAGGAGGTGGGGGCCAACGTCCTGACTTTC. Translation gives CASGQEVGANVLTF.

CDR3 residues: CASTNGGTANYGYTF. CDR3 bases: TGTGCCAGCACGAATGGGGGGACAGCTAACTATGGCTACACCTTC. The genes are TRBV6-5 and TRBJ1-2; TRBD1 matches 7 bases. The CDR3 covers 15 residues. CDR1 MNHEY and CDR2 SVGAGI come from the germline V gene. V gave up 7 bases and J gave up 0 bases; unmatched junction bases: 8.

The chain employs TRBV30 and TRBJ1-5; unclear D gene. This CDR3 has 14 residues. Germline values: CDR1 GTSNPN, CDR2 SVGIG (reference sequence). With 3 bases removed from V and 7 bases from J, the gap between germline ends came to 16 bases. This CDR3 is CAWSWGGRGQPQHF. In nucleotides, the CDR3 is TGTGCCTGGAGCTGGGGAGGGCGTGGGCAGCCCCAGCATTTT.

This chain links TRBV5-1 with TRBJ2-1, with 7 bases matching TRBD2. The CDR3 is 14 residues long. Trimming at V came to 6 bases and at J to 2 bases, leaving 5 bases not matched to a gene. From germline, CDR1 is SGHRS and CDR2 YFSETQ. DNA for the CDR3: TGCGCCAGCACCACAGCGGGGACCTACAATGAGCAGTTCTTC. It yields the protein CASTTAGTYNEQFF.

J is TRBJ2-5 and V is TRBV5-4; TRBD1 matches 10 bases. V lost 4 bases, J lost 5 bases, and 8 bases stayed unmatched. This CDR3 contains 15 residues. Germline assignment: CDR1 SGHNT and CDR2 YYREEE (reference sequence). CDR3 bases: TGTGCCAGCAGCATGAGACAGGGGGCAGGCGAGACCCAGTACTTC. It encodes CASSMRQGAGETQYF.

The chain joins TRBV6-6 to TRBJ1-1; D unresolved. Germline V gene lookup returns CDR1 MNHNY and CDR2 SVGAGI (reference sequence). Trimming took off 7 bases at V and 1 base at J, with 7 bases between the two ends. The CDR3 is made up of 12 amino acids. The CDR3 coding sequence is TGTGCCAGCATGAGTGGGAACACTGAAGCTTTCTTT. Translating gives CASMSGNTEAFF.

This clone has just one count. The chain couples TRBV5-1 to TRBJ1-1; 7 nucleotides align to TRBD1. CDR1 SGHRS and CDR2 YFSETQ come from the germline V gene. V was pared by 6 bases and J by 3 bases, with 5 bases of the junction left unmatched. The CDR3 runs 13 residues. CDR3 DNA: TGCGCCAGCAATCGAGACAGGGACACTGAAGCTTTCTTT. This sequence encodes CASNRDRDTEAFF.

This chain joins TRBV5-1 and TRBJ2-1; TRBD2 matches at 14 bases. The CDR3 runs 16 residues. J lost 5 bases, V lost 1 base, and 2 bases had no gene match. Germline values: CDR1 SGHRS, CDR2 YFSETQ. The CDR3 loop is CASSLRTSGGNNEQFF. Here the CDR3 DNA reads TGCGCCAGCAGCTTGCGGACTAGCGGGGGGAACAATGAGCAGTTCTTC.

CDR3 DNA sequence: TGTGCCAGCAGCAAGGGACTAGCTCTAGAGACCCAGTACTTC. This codes for CASSKGLALETQYF. This chain links TRBV7-9 with TRBJ2-5; 9 bases match TRBD2. The CDR3 is made up of 14 amino acids. CDR1 and CDR2 (germline): SEHNR, FQNEAQ (reference sequence). The junction had 5 bases not matched to a gene; V was cut back by 5 bases and J by 4 bases.

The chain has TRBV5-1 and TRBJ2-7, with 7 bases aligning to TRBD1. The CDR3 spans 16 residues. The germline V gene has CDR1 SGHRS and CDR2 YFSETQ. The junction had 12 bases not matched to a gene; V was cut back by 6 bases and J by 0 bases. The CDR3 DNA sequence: TGCGCCAGCACATTAATGCCGACAGGGAACTCCTACGAGCAGTACTTC. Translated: CASTLMPTGNSYEQYF.

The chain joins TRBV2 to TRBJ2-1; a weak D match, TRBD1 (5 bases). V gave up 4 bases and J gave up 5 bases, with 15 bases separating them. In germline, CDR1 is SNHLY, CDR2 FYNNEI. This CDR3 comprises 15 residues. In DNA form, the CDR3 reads TGTGCCAGCAGTGTGTTCCAGGGCACTGACAATGAGCAGTTCTTC. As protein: CASSVFQGTDNEQFF.

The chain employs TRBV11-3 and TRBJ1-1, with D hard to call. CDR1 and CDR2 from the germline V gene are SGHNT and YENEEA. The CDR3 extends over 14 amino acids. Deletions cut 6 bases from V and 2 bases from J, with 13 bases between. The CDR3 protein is CASSLGLGNTEAFF. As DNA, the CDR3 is TGTGCCAGCAGTCTCGGACTGGGCAACACTGAAGCTTTCTTT. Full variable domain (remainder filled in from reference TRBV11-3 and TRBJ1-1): EAGVVQSPRYKIIEKKQPVAFWCNPISGHNTLYWYLQNLGQGPELLIRYENEEAVDDSQLPKDRFSAERLKGVDSTLKIQPAELGDSAVYLCASSLGLGNTEAFFGQGTRLTVV.

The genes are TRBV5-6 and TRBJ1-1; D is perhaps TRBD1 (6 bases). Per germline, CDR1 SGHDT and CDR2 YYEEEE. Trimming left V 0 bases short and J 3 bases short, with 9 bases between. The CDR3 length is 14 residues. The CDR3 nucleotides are TGTGCCAGCAGCTTGGTAGGGGGTGACACTGAAGCTTTCTTT. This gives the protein CASSLVGGDTEAFF.

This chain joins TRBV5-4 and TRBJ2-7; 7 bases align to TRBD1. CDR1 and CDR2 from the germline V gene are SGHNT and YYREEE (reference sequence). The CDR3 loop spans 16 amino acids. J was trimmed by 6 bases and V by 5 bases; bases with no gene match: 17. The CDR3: CASRPGASQGDGEQYF. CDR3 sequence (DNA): TGTGCCAGCAGACCTGGAGCTAGCCAGGGGGATGGCGAGCAGTACTTC.

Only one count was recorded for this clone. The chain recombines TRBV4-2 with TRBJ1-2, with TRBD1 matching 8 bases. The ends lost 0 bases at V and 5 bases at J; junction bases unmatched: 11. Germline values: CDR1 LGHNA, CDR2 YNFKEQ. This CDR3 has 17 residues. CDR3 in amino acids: CASSQDPQGAEVYGYTF. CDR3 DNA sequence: TGTGCCAGCAGCCAAGATCCCCAGGGGGCGGAGGTTTATGGCTACACCTTC.

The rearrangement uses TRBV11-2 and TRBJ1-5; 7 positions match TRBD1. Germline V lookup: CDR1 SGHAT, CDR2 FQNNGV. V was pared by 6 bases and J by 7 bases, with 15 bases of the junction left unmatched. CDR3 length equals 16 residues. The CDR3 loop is CASSHRPGQIGQPQHF. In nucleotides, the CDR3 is TGTGCCAGCAGTCACCGACCGGGACAGATTGGGCAGCCCCAGCATTTT.

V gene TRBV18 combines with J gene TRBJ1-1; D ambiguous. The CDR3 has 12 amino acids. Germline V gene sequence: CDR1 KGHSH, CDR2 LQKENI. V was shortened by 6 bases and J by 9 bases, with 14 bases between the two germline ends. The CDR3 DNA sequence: TGTGCCAGCTCGACCACGGCGGCCCAAGCTTTCTTT. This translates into CASSTTAAQAFF.